This T cell receptor beta chain was sequenced during a study of T cell responses to AZD1222 COVID-19 vaccine. About the study: Some second doses came at about 4 weeks and others at about 12 weeks; these were pooled.

Profiled with immunoSEQ multiplex PCR; TCRdb holds only in-frame clones, not every one. The sample carries about 70,000 clones, less than 90% recorded once. The CDR3 is made up of 15 amino acids. This clone was seen once. The antigen is undetermined. Notes on the study in general: Reports indicate that nearly half of spike-specific TCRs are directed at unmutated variant regions. Seropositivity was recorded at baseline in only 5 or 6 AZD1222 recipients. Two AZD1222 doses significantly raised spike-specific TCR breadth and depth over controls.

Sequencing was performed on peripheral blood, taken on day 0 of AZD1222 vaccination. The receptor was derived from an adult in good health. The gene calls are TRBV12-2 and TRBJ1-2; the table's D call of TRBD1 was not tested on the DNA. TRBV12-2 is a documented pseudogene. DNA of the CDR3: TGTGCGAGGCGGTCTCGGACAGCTTCTAACTATGGCTACACCTTC. This codes for CARRSRTASNYGYTF.